The 26 T cell receptor beta chains in this list originate from one sample, sequenced in a study of T cells after yellow fever vaccination. TCRdb analysed the 5' RACE reads with MiXCR anew, one entry per CDR3 protein. This table holds about 170,000 distinct CDR3 sequences, 11% found once. Sequencing was performed on CD8+ T cells sorted from PBMCs, taken 15 days after the yellow fever booster vaccination. These receptors all stem from a man younger than 35 who received the YFV17D yellow fever vaccine.

The V gene is TRBV12-3 or TRBV12-4, the J gene TRBJ1-1; D is unresolved. The CDR3 loop spans 15 amino acids. Trimming removed 7 bases at V and 0 bases at J, with 15 bases between. In DNA, the CDR3 is TGTGCCAGCACCTTGCGAGGTTACATGAACACTGAAGCTTTCTTT. Its translation: CASTLRGYMNTEAFF.

This clonotype turned up a few times. CDR3 DNA sequence: TGTGCCAGCAGCTATGGACAGAAGAACACCGGGGAGCTGTTTTTT. As protein: CASSYGQKNTGELFF. The chain links TRBV9 to TRBJ2-2; D is perhaps TRBD1 (6 bases). The ends were cut back, 4 bases at V and 1 base at J, with 11 bases in the middle. CDR3 length: 15 residues. Per the germline V gene, CDR1 is SGDLS and CDR2 is YYNGEE.

The chain uses TRBV7-9 and TRBJ1-2; D possibly corresponds to TRBD1 (6 bases). Germline V CDR1 and CDR2: SEHNR, FQNEAQ (reference sequence). The CDR3 has 11 amino acids. V gave up 5 bases and J gave up 8 bases, with 9 bases separating them. This CDR3 reads CASSDGGGYTF. DNA of the CDR3: TGTGCCAGCAGCGACGGGGGCGGCTACACCTTC.

The count of this clonotype is one. The V and J genes are TRBV6-5 and TRBJ2-7; 9 bases are a match to TRBD2. The CDR3 is 15 residues long. CDR1 and CDR2 (germline): MNHEY, SVGAGI. V lost 0 bases to trimming and J lost 0 bases; unmatched junction nucleotides: 0. The CDR3 protein is CASSYSAGGSYEQYF. CDR3 bases: TGTGCCAGCAGTTACTCAGCGGGGGGCTCCTACGAGCAGTACTTC.

This clonotype was observed many times. The chain combines TRBV12-3 or TRBV12-4 with TRBJ2-7; no definite D call. The CDR3 covers 14 residues. Between the trimmed V and J ends, which lost 6 bases and 4 bases, there was a span of 16 bases. The CDR3 region is CASSLIDISYEQYF. CDR3 in DNA: TGTGCCAGCAGCTTAATAGACATCTCTTACGAGCAGTACTTC.

In nucleotides, the CDR3 is TGTGCCAGCAGCCCCGGGGCGACAGATACGCAGTATTTT. This translates into CASSPGATDTQYF. The rearrangement uses TRBV5-6 and TRBJ2-3; D is tentatively TRBD1 or TRBD2 (5 bases each). V was trimmed by 4 bases and J by 3 bases, leaving 9 bases between them. CDR3 length: 13 amino acids. Germline V gives CDR1 SGHDT, CDR2 YYEEEE.

In this sample, this clonotype turned up a few times. This chain uses TRBV6-4 with TRBJ2-5, with D tentatively TRBD1 (5 bases). The CDR3 is made up of 16 amino acids. V shed 6 bases and J shed 2 bases, with 19 bases lying between them. The V gene's germline CDR1 is MRHNA and CDR2 SNTAGT. CDR3 DNA: TGTGCCAGCAGCACAACCGTCCACAGGTTTCAAGAGACCCAGTACTTC. Translated, it gives CASSTTVHRFQETQYF.

Only a few counts were recorded for this clonotype. The V gene is TRBV6-6, the J gene TRBJ2-1; 12 bases line up with TRBD2. This CDR3 comprises 14 residues. Germline CDR1 MNHNY, CDR2 SVGAGI (reference sequence). V was clipped by 7 bases and J by 4 bases; unmatched bases: 2. CDR3 residues: CASKTSGGYNEQFF. As DNA, the CDR3 is TGTGCCAGCAAGACTAGCGGGGGTTACAATGAGCAGTTCTTC.

CDR3: CASSQEQVYKAFF. In nucleotides, the CDR3 is TGTGCCAGCAGCCAAGAACAGGTTTACAAAGCTTTCTTT. The chain recombines TRBV4-2 with TRBJ1-1; D possibly corresponds to TRBD1 (5 bases). The germline V gene encodes CDR1 LGHNA and CDR2 YNFKEQ. With 0 bases removed from V and 9 bases from J, the gap between germline ends came to 11 bases. CDR3 length equals 13 residues.

This clonotype was recorded a few times. This chain joins TRBV4-1 and TRBJ1-1; D ambiguous. Germline CDR1 and CDR2: MGHRA and YSYEKL. Trimming pared 3 bases from V and 1 base from J, leaving 9 bases between. The CDR3 totals 14 residues. CDR3 residues: CASSQYSRNTEAFF. CDR3 sequence (DNA): TGCGCCAGCAGCCAGTACTCCAGGAACACTGAAGCTTTCTTT.

This clonotype showed up just a few times. The chain combines TRBV25-1 with TRBJ1-1; 10 nucleotides align to TRBD1. The CDR3 is made up of 15 amino acids. Germline V gene sequence: CDR1 MGHDK, CDR2 SYGVNS. J gave up 7 bases and V 4 bases, and 9 bases lay outside the gene matches. The DNA for the CDR3 is TGTGCCAGCAGTGGCCACGGGACAGGGGCTAATGAAGCTTTCTTT. Its protein is CASSGHGTGANEAFF. Full variable domain (rest looked up from reference TRBV25-1 and TRBJ1-1): EADIYQTPRYLVIGTGKKITLECSQTMGHDKMYWYQQDPGMELHLIHYSYGVNSTEKGDLSSESTVSRIRTEHFPLTLESARPSHTSQYLCASSGHGTGANEAFFGQGTRLTVV.

In its sample, this clonotype was seen a few times. V usage is TRBV4-3 and J usage is TRBJ1-1; 7 bases align to TRBD1. The CDR3 has 14 amino acids. V shed 7 bases, J shed 7 bases, and the junction held 12 bases outside the gene matches. From germline, CDR1 is LGHNA and CDR2 YSLEER. The CDR3 DNA reads as TGCGCCAGCACCCCGGGGAGGGGGCATGGTGAAGCTTTCTTT. It translates to CASTPGRGHGEAFF.

At least ten counts were recorded for this clonotype. The chain is built from TRBV7-9 and TRBJ2-1; D not certain. Germline V lookup: CDR1 SEHNR, CDR2 FQNEAQ (reference sequence). The CDR3 is made up of 12 amino acids. Trimming removed 2 bases at V and 6 bases at J, with 5 bases between. CDR3 bases: TGTGCCAGCAGCTTATCTACCAATGAGCAGTTCTTC. It specifies CASSLSTNEQFF.

This clonotype is medium-sized within its sample. The chain is built from TRBV7-9 and TRBJ1-3; the D is unclear. The V end was cut by 5 bases, the J end by 0 bases, with 11 bases between. The germline gives CDR1 SEHNR, CDR2 FQNEAQ (reference sequence). CDR3 length: 15 amino acids. DNA for the CDR3: TGTGCCAGCAGCCGTCACATCCCCTCTGGAAACACCATATATTTT. Translating it yields CASSRHIPSGNTIYF. Variable domain in full (rest from reference TRBV7-9 and TRBJ1-3): DTGVSQNPRHKITKRGQNVTFRCDPISEHNRLYWYRQTLGQGPEFLTYFQNEAQLEKSRLLSDRFSAERPKGSFSTLEIQRTEQGDSAMYLCASSRHIPSGNTIYFGEGSWLTVV.

The sample holds a few counts of this clonotype. The chain recombines TRBV5-6 with TRBJ2-1; 10 positions match TRBD2. Germline V gene lookup returns CDR1 SGHDT and CDR2 YYEEEE. This CDR3 region has 14 residues. V lost 4 bases and J lost 15; bases outside the gene matches: 13. CDR3 nucleotides: TGTGCCAGCAGCGTTAGCGGGGGGAATTTTAATTTGTTCTTC. It specifies CASSVSGGNFNLFF.

This clonotype appeared a few times. The J gene is TRBJ2-3, the V gene TRBV4-3; D could derive from TRBD1 or TRBD2 (5 bases each). CDR1 is LGHNA and CDR2 is YSLEER in the germline V gene. Trimming removed 1 base at V and 4 bases at J, with 9 bases between. The CDR3 is 14 amino acids. The CDR3, as DNA: TGCGCCAGCAGCCAAGGAGGGACGGCAGATACGCAGTATTTT. This gives the protein CASSQGGTADTQYF.

A few counts support this clonotype. This chain uses TRBV11-3 with TRBJ2-1; 8 positions agree with TRBD2. The ends lost 5 bases at V and 0 bases at J; junction bases unmatched: 3. Germline V gene lookup returns CDR1 SGHNT and CDR2 YENEEA. This CDR3 region has 15 residues. The CDR3 loop reads CASSGTSGSYNEQFF. CDR3 in DNA: TGTGCCAGCAGCGGAACTAGCGGCTCCTACAATGAGCAGTTCTTC.

V gene TRBV27 combines with J gene TRBJ2-1, with 10 bases fitting TRBD1. Trimming at V came to 4 bases and at J to 10 bases, leaving 10 bases not matched to a gene. This CDR3 spans 15 amino acids. Germline V gene data show CDR1 as MNHEY and CDR2 as SMNVEV (reference sequence). CDR3: CASSSPRDRGVEQFF. The CDR3, as DNA: TGTGCCAGCAGTTCCCCCCGGGACAGGGGCGTCGAGCAGTTCTTC.

The chain uses TRBV27 and TRBJ2-5; maybe TRBD2 (7 bases). Germline V lookup: CDR1 MNHEY, CDR2 SMNVEV (reference sequence). The CDR3 is 14 amino acids. V lost 5 bases, J lost 5 bases, and 15 bases lay in between. The CDR3: CASSRYGGPETQYF. CDR3 coding DNA: TGTGCCAGCAGTCGTTACGGGGGGCCCGAGACCCAGTACTTC.

This chain joins TRBV10-3 and TRBJ2-6, with 8 bases fitting TRBD2. V was clipped by 8 bases and J by 2 bases; unmatched bases: 5. Per the germline V gene, CDR1 is ENHRY and CDR2 is SYGVKD. CDR3 length equals 15 residues. CDR3 coding DNA: TGTGCCATCGCCCCGGGACTAGCTGGGGCCAACGTCCTGACTTTC. It is translated as CAIAPGLAGANVLTF.

There are many counts of this clonotype. The chain recombines TRBV6-5 with TRBJ2-7; D gene uncertain. Between the trimmed V and J ends, which lost 5 bases and 0 bases, there was a span of 17 bases. The CDR3 extends over 16 amino acids. Germline assignment: CDR1 MNHEY and CDR2 SVGAGI. The DNA of the CDR3 is TGTGCCAGCAGTCCGATGTCTTACGCCCCCTCCTACGAGCAGTACTTC. The encoded protein is CASSPMSYAPSYEQYF.

V gene TRBV5-4 combines with J gene TRBJ2-7; no firm D call. The germline V gene encodes CDR1 SGHNT and CDR2 YYREEE (reference sequence). V was trimmed by 3 bases and J by 3 bases, leaving 10 bases between them. The CDR3 runs to 13 residues. CDR3 nucleotides: TGTGCCAGCAGCTCCTTTGGGGTCTACGAGCAGTACTTC. It translates to CASSSFGVYEQYF.

The genes are TRBV7-9 and TRBJ2-3; D unclear. The V and J ends lost 1 base and 1 base respectively, with 15 bases between them. CDR3 length: 17 amino acids. The V gene's germline CDR1 is SEHNR and CDR2 FQNEAQ (reference sequence). The CDR3 spells CASSLVRPGQRTDTQYF. As DNA, the CDR3 is TGTGCCAGCAGCTTAGTGAGGCCGGGCCAACGCACAGATACGCAGTATTTT. Full variable domain (outside the CDR3, taken from reference TRBV7-9 and TRBJ2-3): DTGVSQNPRHKITKRGQNVTFRCDPISEHNRLYWYRQTLGQGPEFLTYFQNEAQLEKSRLLSDRFSAERPKGSFSTLEIQRTEQGDSAMYLCASSLVRPGQRTDTQYFGPGTRLTVL.

The J gene is TRBJ1-4, the V gene TRBV9; D is undetermined. With 2 bases removed from V and 0 bases from J, the gap between germline ends came to 5 bases. From germline, CDR1 is SGDLS and CDR2 YYNGEE. The CDR3 has 14 residues. The CDR3 DNA is TGTGCCAGCAGCGTCGGTACAACTAATGAAAAACTGTTTTTT. Protein: CASSVGTTNEKLFF.

The chain links TRBV4-1 to TRBJ1-1, with 8 bases fitting TRBD1. J gave up 6 bases and V 4 bases, and 16 bases lay outside the gene matches. CDR3 length: 17 amino acids. Germline V gene lookup returns CDR1 MGHRA and CDR2 YSYEKL. The CDR3 DNA is TGCGCCAGCAGCCGGGCTGGGGTGGCAGGGGGCGAGGCTGAAGCTTTCTTT. Its protein product is CASSRAGVAGGEAEAFF.

There are a few counts of this clonotype. This chain uses TRBV7-2 with TRBJ2-7; 9 bases are a match to TRBD2. Germline CDR1 and CDR2: SGHTA and FQGNSA. V gave up 3 bases and J gave up 7 bases; unmatched junction bases: 13. The CDR3 extends over 16 amino acids. The CDR3 DNA reads TGTGCCAGCAGCTTGCGGGGGGGCCGTGCTTTGTATGAGCAGTACTTC. Translated: CASSLRGGRALYEQYF.